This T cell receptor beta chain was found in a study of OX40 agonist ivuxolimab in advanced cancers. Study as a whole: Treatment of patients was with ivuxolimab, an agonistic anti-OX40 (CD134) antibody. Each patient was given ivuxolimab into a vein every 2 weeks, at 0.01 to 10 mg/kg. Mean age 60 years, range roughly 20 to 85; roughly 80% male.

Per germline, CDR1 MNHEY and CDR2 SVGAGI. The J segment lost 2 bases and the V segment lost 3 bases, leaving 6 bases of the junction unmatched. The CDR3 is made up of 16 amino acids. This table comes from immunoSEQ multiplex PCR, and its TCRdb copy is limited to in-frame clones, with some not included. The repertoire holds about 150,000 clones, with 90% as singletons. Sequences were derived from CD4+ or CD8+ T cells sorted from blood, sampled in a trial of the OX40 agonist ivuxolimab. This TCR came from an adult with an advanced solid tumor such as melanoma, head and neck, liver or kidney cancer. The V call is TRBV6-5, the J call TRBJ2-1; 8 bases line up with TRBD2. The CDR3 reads CASSYVSGSTYNEQFF. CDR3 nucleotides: TGTGCCAGCAGTTATGTCAGCGGGAGCACCTACAATGAGCAGTTCTTC.